This T cell receptor (beta chain) was identified in a study of blood T cell repertoires in COVID-19. Study details: Some COVID-19 samples were acute and others convalescent; all came from the United States, Italy and Spain. PBMCs, B-cell-depleted T cells, or T cells provided the cDNA or gDNA that made up the material.

Produced via immunoSEQ multiplex PCR; TCRdb's table is partial and in-frame only. The table records over 150,000 clones, over 60% of them present only once. V was clipped by 2 bases and J by 7 bases, with 9 bases between them. The CDR3 is made up of 14 amino acids. The germline V gene has CDR1 MNHEY and CDR2 SVGAGI. Sequencing was done on a sample of peripheral blood. The chain has TRBV6-5 and TRBJ1-6, with a possible D match to TRBD1 (5 bases). The TCR was taken from a man in his 60s with acute or convalescent COVID-19. The CDR3 spells CASSYGRVNSPLHF. For the CDR3, the DNA is TGTGCCAGCAGTTACGGCAGGGTGAATTCACCCCTCCACTTT.